This T cell receptor (beta chain) appears in the sequencing data of a study of T cells after yellow fever vaccination. Study in general: The SMART-Seq v4 Ultra Low Input method served to prepare the low-cell-number fractions. Findings of the study overall: Post-booster repertoires again held most primary-vaccination clones (96% CD4, roughly 90% CD8). Weaker, the secondary response peaked sooner, at day 5 versus 15. It was a small share of clonotypes that appeared in both CD4 and CD8 compartments.

A single record per CDR3 protein comes from TCRdb applying MiXCR to the 5' RACE reads. Of approximately 300,000 distinct CDR3 sequences in the sample, 8.7% are singletons; the top ten hold roughly 18%. The CDR3 extends over 15 amino acids. V was cut by 0 bases and J by 6 bases, with 14 bases left in between. Germline V gene data show CDR1 as LGHNA and CDR2 as YSLEER. In this sample, this clonotype turned up a few times. What it binds is unknown. The chain is built from TRBV4-3 and TRBJ1-2, with a tentative D call TRBD1 (5 bases). Specimen: PBMCs, collected on the day of the first yellow fever vaccination. The clonotype originates from a man between 18 and 35 years old who received the YFV17D yellow fever vaccine. The CDR3 DNA follows: TGCGCCAGCAGCCAAGAGGCAGGGACGGGGAATGGCTACACCTTC. It specifies CASSQEAGTGNGYTF.